These 14 T cell receptor beta chains came from one sample sequenced in a study of OX40 agonist ivuxolimab in advanced cancers. The method was immunoSEQ multiplex PCR; TCRdb's version includes in-frame clones alone and lacks a portion of them. The profile shows approximately 68,000 clones, under 95% of them singletons. The source material was CD4+ or CD8+ T cells sorted from blood, sampled in a trial of the OX40 agonist ivuxolimab. The receptors here all came from an adult with an advanced solid tumor such as melanoma, head and neck, liver or kidney cancer.

A single count supports this clone. This chain links TRBV2 with TRBJ2-2; no firm D call. The CDR3 has 16 residues. Looked up from germline, CDR1 is SNHLY and CDR2 is FYNNEI. V was clipped by 7 bases and J by 0 bases, with 15 bases between them. The CDR3 region has the DNA TGTGCCAGCACCTTAGCCGTCGGAACGAACACCGGGGAGCTGTTTTTT. Its protein product is CASTLAVGTNTGELFF.

V and J are TRBV7-6 and TRBJ2-2, with TRBD1 as a possible D gene (6 bases). Trimming shortened V by 5 bases and J by 5 bases, and 18 bases separated the two germline ends. The CDR3 totals 16 residues. CDR1 is SGHVS and CDR2 is FNYEAQ in the germline V gene. For the CDR3, the DNA is TGTGCCAGCAGCCCGGGCCAGGGGTTTGGGACCGGGGAGCTGTTTTTT. Its translation is CASSPGQGFGTGELFF.

The V gene is TRBV19, the J gene TRBJ2-7, with D maybe TRBD1 (5 bases). Germline V lookup: CDR1 LNHDA, CDR2 SQIVND (reference sequence). Trimming shortened V by 4 bases and J by 0 bases, and 7 bases separated the two germline ends. This CDR3 has 13 amino acids. This chain's CDR3 is CASSKGLSYEQYF. CDR3 DNA sequence: TGTGCCAGTAGTAAGGGGCTCTCCTACGAGCAGTACTTC. The entire variable domain, with the rest obtained from reference TRBV19 and TRBJ2-7, is as follows: DGGITQSPKYLFRKEGQNVTLSCEQNLNHDAMYWYRQDPGQGLRLIYYSQIVNDFQKGDIAEGYSVSREKKESFPLTVTSAQKNPTAFYLCASSKGLSYEQYFGPGTRLTVT.

This rearrangement joins TRBV12-5 to TRBJ2-2, with D possibly being TRBD2 (5 bases). There are 14 residues in the CDR3. Germline V CDR1 and CDR2: LGHNT, FRNRAP. V was pared by 3 bases and J by 1 base, with 6 bases between. CDR3 in DNA: TGTGCTAGTGGTTTTGCGGGGAACACCGGGGAGCTGTTTTTT. Protein: CASGFAGNTGELFF.

By proportion, this clone is medium-sized (0.01 to 0.1%). The chain employs TRBV7-9 and TRBJ1-2; unclear D gene. This CDR3 region has 12 residues. V was cut by 5 bases and J by 8 bases, with 12 bases left in between. Looked up from germline, CDR1 is SEHNR and CDR2 is FQNEAQ (reference sequence). The CDR3 DNA is TGTGCCAGCAGCCCCTCCCTGGGAGGCTACACCTTC. Translated, it gives CASSPSLGGYTF.

The rearrangement joins TRBV5-1 to TRBJ1-2, with D possibly matching TRBD1 (6 bases). The CDR3 has 16 residues. The V gene lost 3 bases and the J gene lost 2 bases, with 17 bases spanning the gap. Germline-derived CDR1 and CDR2 are SGHRS and YFSETQ. CDR3 in amino acids: CASSSPLGGSNYGYTF. CDR3 nucleotides: TGCGCCAGCAGCTCCCCATTAGGGGGGTCAAACTATGGCTACACCTTC.

The chain couples TRBV10-1 to TRBJ2-7; 8 bases are a match to TRBD2. V lost 6 bases, J lost 2 bases, and 12 bases stayed unmatched. The CDR3 covers 16 residues. Germline V gene sequence: CDR1 WNHNN, CDR2 SYGVQD (reference sequence). The CDR3 DNA reads TGCGCCAGCAGCGCTCTCGCTGGGACTAGGACCTACGAGCAGTACTTC. It is translated as CASSALAGTRTYEQYF.

The chain combines TRBV4-2 with TRBJ1-4; D is possibly TRBD1 (5 bases). This CDR3 contains 15 residues. Per the germline V gene, CDR1 is LGHNA and CDR2 is YNFKEQ. V lost 6 bases, J lost 4 bases, and 15 bases lay in between. The CDR3 loop is CASRPPGQVNEKLFF. The CDR3 coding sequence is TGTGCCAGCAGACCTCCGGGGCAGGTTAATGAAAAACTGTTTTTT.

CDR3 loop: CASSPSTESSGNTIYF. The DNA for the CDR3 is TGTGCCAGCTCACCCTCGACTGAGAGCTCTGGAAACACCATATATTTT. The chain has TRBV18 and TRBJ1-3, with D uncertain. This CDR3 contains 16 residues. Germline-derived CDR1 and CDR2 are KGHSH and LQKENI. The germline V and J ends were trimmed by 3 bases and 0 bases, with 12 bases remaining between them.

CDR3 sequence (DNA): TGTGCCAGCTCACCACCCGGGGACGGGGAGCTGTTTTTT. Protein sequence: CASSPPGDGELFF. The chain has TRBV18 and TRBJ2-2, with a tentative D call TRBD2 (5 bases). Germline V gives CDR1 KGHSH, CDR2 LQKENI. The ends were cut back, 0 bases at V and 7 bases at J, with 6 bases in the middle. The CDR3 sequence is 13 residues long.

The rearrangement joins TRBV6-5 to TRBJ2-5; D is unclear. V gave up 2 bases and J gave up 1 base, with 8 bases separating them. The CDR3 length is 14 residues. Germline values: CDR1 MNHEY, CDR2 SVGAGI. The CDR3 nucleotides read TGTGCCAGCAGTTACCGTGGCGGCCAAGAGACCCAGTACTTC. This encodes CASSYRGGQETQYF.

The chain carries TRBV7-6 and TRBJ2-2; no firm D call. Germline V gene data show CDR1 as SGHVS and CDR2 as FNYEAQ. This CDR3 contains 14 residues. The V and J ends lost 5 bases and 0 bases respectively, with 7 bases between them. For the CDR3, the DNA is TGTGCCAGCAGCGAACGGGCGAACACCGGGGAGCTGTTTTTT. Translated: CASSERANTGELFF.

The chain links TRBV7-9 to TRBJ1-5; possible D gene TRBD1, 5 bases. Trimming took 5 bases from V and 5 from J, leaving 10 bases between them. Germline lookup yields CDR1 SEHNR and CDR2 FQNEAQ (reference sequence). The CDR3 sequence is 13 residues long. In nucleotides, the CDR3 is TGTGCCAGCAGCCACGGGGGGTATCAGCCCCAGCATTTT. Encoded protein: CASSHGGYQPQHF. Drawing the rest from reference TRBV7-9 and TRBJ1-5, the complete variable domain is DTGVSQNPRHKITKRGQNVTFRCDPISEHNRLYWYRQTLGQGPEFLTYFQNEAQLEKSRLLSDRFSAERPKGSFSTLEIQRTEQGDSAMYLCASSHGGYQPQHFGDGTRLSIL.

CDR3 residues: CASSSMFSGELFF. Here the CDR3 DNA reads TGTGCCAGCAGCTCTATGTTTAGCGGGGAGCTGTTTTTT. This chain links TRBV7-3 with TRBJ2-2; D gene ambiguous. The V end lost 4 bases, the J end lost 7 bases, and 10 bases lay between the germline ends. This CDR3 has 13 residues. CDR1 SGHTA and CDR2 FQGTGA come from the germline V gene. Full variable domain (remainder filled in from reference TRBV7-3 and TRBJ2-2): GAGVSQTPSNKVTEKGKYVELRCDPISGHTALYWYRQSLGQGPEFLIYFQGTGAADDSGLPNDRFFAVRPEGSVSTLKIQRTERGDSAVYLCASSSMFSGELFFGEGSRLTVL.